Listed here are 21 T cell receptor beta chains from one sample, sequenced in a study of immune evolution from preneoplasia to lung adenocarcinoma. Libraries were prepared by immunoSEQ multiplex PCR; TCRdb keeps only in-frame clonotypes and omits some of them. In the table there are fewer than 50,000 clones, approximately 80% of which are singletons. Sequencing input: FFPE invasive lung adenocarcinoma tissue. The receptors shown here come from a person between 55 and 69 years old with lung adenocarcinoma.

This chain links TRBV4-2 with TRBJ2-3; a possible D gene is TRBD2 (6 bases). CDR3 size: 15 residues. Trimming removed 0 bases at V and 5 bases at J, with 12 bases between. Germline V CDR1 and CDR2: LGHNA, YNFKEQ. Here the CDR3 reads CASSQEQRELDTQYF. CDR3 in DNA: TGTGCCAGCAGCCAAGAACAACGGGAGCTAGATACGCAGTATTTT.

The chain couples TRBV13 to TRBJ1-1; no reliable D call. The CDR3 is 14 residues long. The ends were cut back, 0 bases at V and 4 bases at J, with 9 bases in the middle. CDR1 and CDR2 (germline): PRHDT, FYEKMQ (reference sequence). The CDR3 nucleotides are TGTGCCAGCAGCTTAGGTTTGGTCGGCACTGAAGCTTTCTTT. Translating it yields CASSLGLVGTEAFF.

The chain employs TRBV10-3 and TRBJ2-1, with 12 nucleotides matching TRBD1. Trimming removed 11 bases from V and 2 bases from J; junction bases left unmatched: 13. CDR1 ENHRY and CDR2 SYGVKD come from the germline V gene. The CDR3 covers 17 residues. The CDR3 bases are TGTGCCGTAAAGGGACAGGGGGCGACCGGGACCTACAATGAGCAGTTCTTC. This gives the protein CAVKGQGATGTYNEQFF.

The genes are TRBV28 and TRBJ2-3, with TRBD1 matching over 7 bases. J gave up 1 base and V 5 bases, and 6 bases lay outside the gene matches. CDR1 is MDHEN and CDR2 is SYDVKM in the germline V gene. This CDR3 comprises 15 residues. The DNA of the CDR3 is TGTGCCAGCAGTCGCGGCGACAGGGGCACAGATACGCAGTATTTT. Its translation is CASSRGDRGTDTQYF.

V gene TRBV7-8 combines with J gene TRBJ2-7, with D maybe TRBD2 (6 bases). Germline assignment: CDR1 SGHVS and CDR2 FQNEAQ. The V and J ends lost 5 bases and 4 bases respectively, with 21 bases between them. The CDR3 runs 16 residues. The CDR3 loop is CASSLPNPAGRYEQYF. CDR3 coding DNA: TGTGCCAGCAGCCTACCTAACCCGGCGGGAAGGTACGAGCAGTACTTC. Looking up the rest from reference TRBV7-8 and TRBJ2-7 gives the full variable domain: GAGVSQSPRYKVAKRGQDVALRCDPISGHVSLFWYQQALGQGPEFLTYFQNEAQLDKSGLPSDRFFAERPEGSVSTLKIQRTQQEDSAVYLCASSLPNPAGRYEQYFGPGTRLTVT.

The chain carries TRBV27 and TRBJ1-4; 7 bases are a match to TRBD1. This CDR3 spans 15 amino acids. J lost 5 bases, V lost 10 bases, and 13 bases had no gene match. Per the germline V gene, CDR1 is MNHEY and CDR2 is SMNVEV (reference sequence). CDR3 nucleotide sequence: TGTGCCATCAACTTTGAGGACAGGATAAATGAAAAACTGTTTTTT. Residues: CAINFEDRINEKLFF.

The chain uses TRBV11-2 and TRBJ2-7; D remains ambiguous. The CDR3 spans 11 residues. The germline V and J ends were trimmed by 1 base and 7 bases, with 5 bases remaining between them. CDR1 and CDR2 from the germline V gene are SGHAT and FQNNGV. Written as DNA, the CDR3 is TGTGCCAGCAGCTTAGGCCCGGAGCAGTACTTC. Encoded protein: CASSLGPEQYF.

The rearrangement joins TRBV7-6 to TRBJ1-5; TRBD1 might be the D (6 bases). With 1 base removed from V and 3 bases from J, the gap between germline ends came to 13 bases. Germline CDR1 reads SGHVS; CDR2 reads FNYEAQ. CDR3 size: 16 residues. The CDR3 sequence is CASSLGNRGANQPQHF. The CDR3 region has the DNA TGTGCCAGCAGCTTAGGTAATCGGGGGGCCAATCAGCCCCAGCATTTT.

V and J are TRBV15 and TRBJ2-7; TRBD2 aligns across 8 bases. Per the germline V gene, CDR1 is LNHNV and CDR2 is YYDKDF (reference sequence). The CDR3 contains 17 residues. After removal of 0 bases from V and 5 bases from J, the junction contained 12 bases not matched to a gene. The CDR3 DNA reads TGTGCCACCAGCAGAGATTATACTAGCGGAACACCCGACGAGCAGTACTTC. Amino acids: CATSRDYTSGTPDEQYF.

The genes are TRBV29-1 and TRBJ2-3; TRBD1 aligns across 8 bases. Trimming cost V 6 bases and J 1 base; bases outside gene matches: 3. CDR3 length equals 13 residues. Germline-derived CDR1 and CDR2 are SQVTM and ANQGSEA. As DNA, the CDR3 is TGCAGCGTCGAGGACAGGGGCACAGATACGCAGTATTTT. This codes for CSVEDRGTDTQYF.

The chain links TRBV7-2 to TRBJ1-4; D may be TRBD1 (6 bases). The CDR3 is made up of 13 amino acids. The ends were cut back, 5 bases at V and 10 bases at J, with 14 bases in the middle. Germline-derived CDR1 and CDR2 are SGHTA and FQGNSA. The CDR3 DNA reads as TGTGCCAGCAGCACCTACAGGGAAGGAAAACTGTTTTTT. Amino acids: CASSTYREGKLFF.

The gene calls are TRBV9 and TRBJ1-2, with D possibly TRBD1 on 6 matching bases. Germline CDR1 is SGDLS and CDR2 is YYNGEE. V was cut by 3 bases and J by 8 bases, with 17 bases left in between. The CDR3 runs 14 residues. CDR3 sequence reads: CASSALREGGGYTF. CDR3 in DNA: TGTGCCAGCAGCGCCCTTAGGGAGGGGGGAGGCTACACCTTC.

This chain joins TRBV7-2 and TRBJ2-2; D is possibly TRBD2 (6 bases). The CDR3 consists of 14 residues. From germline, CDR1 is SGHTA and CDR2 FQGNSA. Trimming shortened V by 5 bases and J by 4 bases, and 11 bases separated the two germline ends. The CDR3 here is CASSHRLVTGELFF. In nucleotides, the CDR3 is TGTGCCAGCAGCCACCGACTAGTCACCGGGGAGCTGTTTTTT.

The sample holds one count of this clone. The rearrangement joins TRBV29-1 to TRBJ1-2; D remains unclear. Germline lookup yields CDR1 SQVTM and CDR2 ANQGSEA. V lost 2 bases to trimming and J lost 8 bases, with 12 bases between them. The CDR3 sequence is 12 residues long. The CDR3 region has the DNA TGCAGCGTTGAACGCCGGGGTTGGGGCTACACCTTC. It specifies CSVERRGWGYTF.

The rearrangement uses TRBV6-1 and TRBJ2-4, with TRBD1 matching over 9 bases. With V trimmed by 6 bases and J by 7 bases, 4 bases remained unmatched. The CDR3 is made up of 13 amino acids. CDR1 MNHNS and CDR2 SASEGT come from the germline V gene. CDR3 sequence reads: CASRGQGGNIQYF. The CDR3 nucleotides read TGTGCCAGCAGGGGACAGGGAGGTAACATTCAGTACTTC.

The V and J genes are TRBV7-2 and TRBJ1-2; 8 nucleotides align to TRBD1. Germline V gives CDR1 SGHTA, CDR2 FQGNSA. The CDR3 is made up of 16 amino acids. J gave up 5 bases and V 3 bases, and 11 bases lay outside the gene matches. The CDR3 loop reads CASSFGGTGGQYGYTF. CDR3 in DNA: TGTGCCAGCAGCTTTGGGGGGACAGGAGGCCAGTATGGCTACACCTTC.

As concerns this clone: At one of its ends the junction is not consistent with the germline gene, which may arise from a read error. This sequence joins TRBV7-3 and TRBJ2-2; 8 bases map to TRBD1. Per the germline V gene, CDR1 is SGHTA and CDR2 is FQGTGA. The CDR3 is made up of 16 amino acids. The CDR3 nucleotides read TGTGCCAGCAGCCCCGGGACAGGATTAAGTCCCGGGAAGCTGTTTTTT. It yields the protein CASSPGTGLSPGKLFF. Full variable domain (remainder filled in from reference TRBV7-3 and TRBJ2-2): GAGVSQTPSNKVTEKGKYVELRCDPISGHTALYWYRQSLGQGPEFLIYFQGTGAADDSGLPNDRFFAVRPEGSVSTLKIQRTERGDSAVYLCASSPGTGLSPGKLFFGEGSRLTVL.

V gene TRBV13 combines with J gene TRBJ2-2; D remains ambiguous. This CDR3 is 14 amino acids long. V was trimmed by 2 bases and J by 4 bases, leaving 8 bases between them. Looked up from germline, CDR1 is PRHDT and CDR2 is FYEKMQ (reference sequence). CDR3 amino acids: CASSLRWSTGELFF. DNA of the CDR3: TGTGCCAGCAGCTTAAGGTGGAGCACCGGGGAGCTGTTTTTT.

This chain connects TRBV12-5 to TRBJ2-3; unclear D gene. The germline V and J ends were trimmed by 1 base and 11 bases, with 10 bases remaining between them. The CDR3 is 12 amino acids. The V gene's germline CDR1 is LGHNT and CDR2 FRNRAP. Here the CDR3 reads CASGLDRVLQYF. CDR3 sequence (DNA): TGTGCTAGTGGTTTGGATAGAGTTCTGCAGTATTTT.

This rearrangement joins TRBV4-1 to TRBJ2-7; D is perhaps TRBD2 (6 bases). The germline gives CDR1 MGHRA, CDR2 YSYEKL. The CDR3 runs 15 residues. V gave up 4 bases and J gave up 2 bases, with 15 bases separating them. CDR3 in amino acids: CASSPRGGSPYEQYF. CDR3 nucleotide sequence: TGCGCCAGCAGCCCCCGCGGAGGGTCCCCCTACGAGCAGTACTTC.

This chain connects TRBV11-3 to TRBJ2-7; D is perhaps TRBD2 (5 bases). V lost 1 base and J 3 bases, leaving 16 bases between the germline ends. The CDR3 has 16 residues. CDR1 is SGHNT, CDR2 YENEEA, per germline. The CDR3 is CASSLGENLEFYEQYF. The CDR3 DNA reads TGTGCCAGCAGCTTAGGGGAGAACCTCGAATTCTACGAGCAGTACTTC.